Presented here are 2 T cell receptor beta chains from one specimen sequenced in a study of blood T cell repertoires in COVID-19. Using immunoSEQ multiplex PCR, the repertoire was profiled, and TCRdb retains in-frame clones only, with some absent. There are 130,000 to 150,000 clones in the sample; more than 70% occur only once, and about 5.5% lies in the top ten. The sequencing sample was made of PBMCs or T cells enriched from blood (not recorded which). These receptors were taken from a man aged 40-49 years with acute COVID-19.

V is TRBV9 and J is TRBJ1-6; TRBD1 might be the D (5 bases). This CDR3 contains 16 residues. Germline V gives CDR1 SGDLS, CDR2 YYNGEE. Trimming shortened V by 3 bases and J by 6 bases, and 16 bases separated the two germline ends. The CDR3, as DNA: TGTGCCAGCAGCGCCGACAGCGATTGGGGTAATTCACCCCTCCACTTT. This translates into CASSADSDWGNSPLHF.

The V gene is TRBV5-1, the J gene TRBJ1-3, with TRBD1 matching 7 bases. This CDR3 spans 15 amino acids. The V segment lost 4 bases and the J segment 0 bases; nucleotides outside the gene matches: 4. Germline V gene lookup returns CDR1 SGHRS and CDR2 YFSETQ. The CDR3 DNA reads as TGCGCCAGCAGCGCAACAGGGGACTCTGGAAACACCATATATTTT. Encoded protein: CASSATGDSGNTIYF.